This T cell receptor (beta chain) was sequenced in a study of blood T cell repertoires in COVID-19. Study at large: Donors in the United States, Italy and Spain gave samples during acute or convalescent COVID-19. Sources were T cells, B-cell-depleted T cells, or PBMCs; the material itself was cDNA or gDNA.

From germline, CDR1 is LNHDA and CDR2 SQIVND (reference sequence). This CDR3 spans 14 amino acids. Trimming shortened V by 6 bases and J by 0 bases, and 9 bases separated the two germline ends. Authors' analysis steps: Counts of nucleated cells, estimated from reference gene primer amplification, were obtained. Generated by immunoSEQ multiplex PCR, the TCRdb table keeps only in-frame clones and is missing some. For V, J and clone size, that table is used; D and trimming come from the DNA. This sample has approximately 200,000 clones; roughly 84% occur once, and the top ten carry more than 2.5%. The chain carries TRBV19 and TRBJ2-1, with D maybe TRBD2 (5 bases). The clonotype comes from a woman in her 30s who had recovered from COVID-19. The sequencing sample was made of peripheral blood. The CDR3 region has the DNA TGTGCCAGTAGGCCGGGGTTCTCCTACAATGAGCAGTTCTTC. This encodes CASRPGFSYNEQFF.